A selection of T cell receptor beta chains follows, all from one sample in a study of blood T cell repertoires in COVID-19. Assay used: immunoSEQ multiplex PCR; TCRdb lists only in-frame clones, some missing. The sample lists 150,000 or so clones; approximately 85% were seen once. Input material: peripheral blood. The receptor set was obtained from a man aged 60 to 75 with COVID-19, enrolled during active disease. CDR3s include the opening cysteine and the closing phenylalanine or tryptophan. The D gene is left open where the match is weak. Only some rows state a clone size, as once, few, many or a class for expanded clones.

d_call	clone_size	j_call	v_call	cdr3_aa	cdr3_nt
TRBD1	NA	TRBJ1-5	TRBV30	CAWSSRQGYSNQPQHF	TGTGCCTGGAGTTCCCGACAGGGCTATAGCAATCAGCCCCAGCATTTT
NA	few	TRBJ1-1	TRBV5-1	CASTQQGGSTEAFF	TGCGCCAGCACCCAACAGGGTGGAAGTACTGAAGCTTTCTTT
NA	NA	TRBJ2-2	TRBV9	CASSFQGGNTGELFF	TGTGCCAGCAGTTTTCAGGGGGGGAACACCGGGGAGCTGTTTTTT
TRBD2	NA	TRBJ2-1	TRBV7-9	CASSLAGASGIYNEQFF	TGTGCCAGCAGCTTAGCCGGAGCTAGCGGGATCTACAATGAGCAGTTCTTC
NA	NA	TRBJ1-6	TRBV6-5	CASSFRNERNSPLHF	TGTGCCAGCAGTTTTCGAAACGAGAGAAATTCACCCCTCCACTTT
TRBD2	NA	TRBJ2-1	TRBV19	CASSRTSPSDEQFF	TGTGCCAGTAGTCGGACTAGCCCCTCGGATGAGCAGTTCTTC
TRBD1	NA	TRBJ1-5	TRBV28	CASSTGGFFNQPQHF	TGTGCCAGCAGCACAGGGGGCTTCTTCAATCAGCCCCAGCATTTT
TRBD1	NA	TRBJ2-7	TRBV10-3	CAISSTGQGDYEQYF	TGTGCCATCAGCAGTACGGGACAGGGGGACTACGAGCAGTACTTC
NA	NA	TRBJ1-1	TRBV3-1/TRBV3-2	CASSQDLTATEAFF	TGTGCCAGCAGCCAAGATTTGACAGCCACTGAAGCTTTCTTT
NA	NA	TRBJ1-1	TRBV6-5	CASSYSVAGGAFF	TGTGCCAGCAGTTACTCGGTGGCGGGAGGAGCTTTCTTT
NA	NA	TRBJ1-1	TRBV18	CASSPLQATNTEAFF	TGTGCCAGCTCACCGTTGCAGGCGACGAACACTGAAGCTTTCTTT
NA	NA	TRBJ1-2	TRBV19	CASSIEGRNGYTF	TGTGCCAGTAGTATTGAAGGGAGGAATGGCTACACCTTC
NA	NA	TRBJ2-2	TRBV2	CASMAGANTGELFF	TGTGCCAGCATGGCTGGAGCGAACACCGGGGAGCTGTTTTTT
TRBD2	NA	TRBJ2-7	TRBV27	CASRLSGNPSYEQYF	TGTGCCAGCAGACTTAGCGGGAACCCATCCTACGAGCAGTACTTC
TRBD2	NA	TRBJ2-3	TRBV9	CASSVDSGGVATQYF	TGTGCCAGCAGCGTAGATAGCGGGGGGGTTGCCACGCAGTATTTT
NA	few	TRBJ2-5	TRBV5-1	CASSFSGTSQETQYF	TGCGCCAGCAGCTTTAGCGGTACAAGCCAAGAGACCCAGTACTTC
NA	NA	TRBJ1-5	TRBV19	CASSQQSQGSQPQHF	TGTGCCAGTAGCCAACAATCCCAGGGTTCTCAGCCCCAGCATTTT
TRBD1	NA	TRBJ2-1	TRBV19	CASSIIQGKGSYNEQFF	TGTGCCAGTAGTATAATACAGGGGAAGGGGTCCTACAATGAGCAGTTCTTC
NA	NA	TRBJ2-1	TRBV2	CASNLRVVYNEQFF	TGTGCCAGCAATTTACGGGTTGTATACAATGAGCAGTTCTTC
NA	NA	TRBJ2-1	TRBV24-1	CATEISGKGSYNEQFF	TGTGCCACCGAAATTAGCGGTAAAGGCTCCTACAATGAGCAGTTCTTC
TRBD1	NA	TRBJ2-6	TRBV5-1	CASSLLTGPGANVLTF	TGCGCCAGCAGCTTACTGACAGGGCCTGGGGCCAACGTCCTGACTTTC
TRBD1	NA	TRBJ1-6	TRBV6-2/TRBV6-3	CASSTDRENSPLHF	TGTGCCAGCAGCACCGACAGGGAAAATTCACCCCTCCACTTT
NA	NA	TRBJ1-2	TRBV7-9	CASNRDTNYGYTF	TGTGCCAGCAACCGGGACACCAACTATGGCTACACCTTC
TRBD1	NA	TRBJ1-1	TRBV5-1	CASSTKDRGYTEAFF	TGCGCCAGCAGCACCAAAGACAGGGGCTACACTGAAGCTTTCTTT
NA	once	TRBJ2-3	TRBV18	CASSPPRTLEDTQYF	TGTGCCAGCTCACCACCGAGGACTCTCGAAGATACGCAGTATTTT
TRBD1	NA	TRBJ1-4	TRBV4-2	CASSPGQGQGWATNEKLFF	TGTGCCAGCAGCCCCGGACAGGGACAAGGTTGGGCAACTAATGAAAAACTGTTTTTT
NA	NA	TRBJ2-7	TRBV27	CASSGGSGLPYEQYF	TGTGCCAGCAGTGGGGGGTCAGGGTTGCCCTACGAGCAGTACTTC
NA	NA	TRBJ1-1	TRBV9	CASAGSGNTEAFF	TGTGCCAGCGCGGGGTCAGGGAACACTGAAGCTTTCTTT